These T cell receptor beta chains were read from a single sample in a study of shared clonotypes between healthy human individuals. Libraries were prepared by immunoSEQ multiplex PCR; TCRdb keeps only in-frame clonotypes and omits some of them. This sample has 600,000 to 750,000 clones, with more than 70% found just once. The sequenced sample was memory CD4+ T cells sorted from blood. The receptors stem from a woman between 25 and 40 years old in good health. The CDR3 runs from the conserved cysteine through the conserved F or W. Fields, in order: V gene, clone size, J gene, CDR3 protein. Clone sizes are given selectively: once, few, many, or a class where the clone is expanded.

>TRBV28|-|TRBJ1-5
CASTSSGISCHF
>TRBV6-5|-|TRBJ2-7
CASRVAGVNEQYF
>TRBV9|-|TRBJ2-7
CASSPRHSSYEQYF
>TRBV5-1|few|TRBJ2-1
CASSLGGDGHNEQFF
>TRBV6-4|few|TRBJ2-1
CASSLGQGGLREQFF
>TRBV6-5|-|TRBJ2-5
CASSYSASGSETQYF
>TRBV7-3|-|TRBJ1-6
CASSRREGISPLHF
>TRBV28|-|TRBJ1-2
CASSLRTGANYGYTF
>TRBV15|-|TRBJ2-3
CATSRGGGRVADTQYF
>TRBV6-5|-|TRBJ2-3
CASIPSGRASDTQYF
>TRBV4-1|few|TRBJ2-6
CASSQGHSSGANVLTF
>TRBV7-9|-|TRBJ2-2
CASSLQARKRITGELFF
>TRBV4-1|-|TRBJ1-5
CASSRDGHNQPQHF
>TRBV7-9|-|TRBJ2-7
CASSLVGPSGRYEQYF
>TRBV7-2|-|TRBJ1-1
CASSFRPNMNTEAFF
>TRBV7-2|few|TRBJ2-1
CASSLDRQSEQFF
>TRBV27|-|TRBJ1-5
CASNNPGTGSNGLQPQHF
>TRBV12-5|-|TRBJ1-4
CAIPSGTANEKLFF